One and the same sample provided the 6 T cell receptor beta chains below, sequenced in a study of blood T cells in healthy people across ages. With a J-beta primer mix and a sample-barcoded 5' primer, a second PCR ran about 7 to 12 cycles. TCRdb re-derived calls from the 5' RACE reads in MiXCR, one entry per CDR3 protein. This table holds about 1.4 million distinct CDR3 sequences, 45% to 70% found once. Sequences were obtained from blood. Receptors originate from a man between 18 and 29 years old in good health.

The chain has TRBV7-7 and TRBJ2-3; D might be TRBD2 (5 bases). The CDR3 extends over 13 amino acids. CDR1 SSHAT and CDR2 FNYEAQ come from the germline V gene (reference sequence). The V gene lost 5 bases and the J gene lost 2 bases, with 8 bases spanning the gap. CDR3 sequence (DNA): TGTGCCAGCAGCCCGGAGGTCACAGATACGCAGTATTTT. Translation gives CASSPEVTDTQYF.

The chain joins TRBV25-1 to TRBJ2-5, with D tentatively TRBD2 (5 bases). CDR3 size: 13 residues. V was cut by 8 bases and J by 1 base, with 11 bases left in between. Germline assignment: CDR1 MGHDK and CDR2 SYGVNS. The CDR3 loop reads CASGRAGQETQYF. DNA of the CDR3: TGTGCCAGCGGGAGAGCAGGCCAAGAGACCCAGTACTTC.

The V and J genes are TRBV19 and TRBJ2-1; D call uncertain. CDR3 length: 13 residues. Trimming cost V 3 bases and J 5 bases, with 8 bases left between them. From germline, CDR1 is LNHDA and CDR2 SQIVND (reference sequence). CDR3 nucleotides: TGTGCCAGTAGTATGGCTAGACACAATGAGCAGTTCTTC. This translates into CASSMARHNEQFF.

There are a few counts of this clonotype. This sequence joins TRBV10-3 and TRBJ2-3; D tentatively reads TRBD1 or TRBD2 (7 bases each). Germline loops: CDR1 ENHRY, CDR2 SYGVKD. V lost 7 bases to trimming and J lost 2 bases, with 22 bases between them. The length of the CDR3 is 17 residues. CDR3 sequence reads: CAITNVRGGSTTDTQYF. Written as DNA, the CDR3 is TGTGCCATCACCAACGTCAGGGGGGGGTCGACCACAGATACGCAGTATTTT.

In its sample, this clonotype was seen once. The J gene is TRBJ1-4, the V gene TRBV7-6; no reliable D call. In germline, CDR1 is SGHVS, CDR2 FNYEAQ. The germline V and J ends were trimmed by 1 base and 8 bases, with 14 bases remaining between them. There are 15 residues in the CDR3. The DNA for the CDR3 is TGTGCCAGCAGCTTAGGGGTGGACGAAACCGAAAAACTGTTTTTT. This codes for CASSLGVDETEKLFF.

The chain combines TRBV20-1 with TRBJ2-3, with D possibly matching TRBD1 (5 bases). Germline V gene sequence: CDR1 DFQATT, CDR2 SNEGSKA (reference sequence). V was cut by 5 bases and J by 0 bases, with 18 bases left in between. This CDR3 region has 16 residues. As DNA, the CDR3 is TGCAGTGCTTCCCCGGTAGGGGCCCCTAGCACAGATACGCAGTATTTT. The encoded protein is CSASPVGAPSTDTQYF.